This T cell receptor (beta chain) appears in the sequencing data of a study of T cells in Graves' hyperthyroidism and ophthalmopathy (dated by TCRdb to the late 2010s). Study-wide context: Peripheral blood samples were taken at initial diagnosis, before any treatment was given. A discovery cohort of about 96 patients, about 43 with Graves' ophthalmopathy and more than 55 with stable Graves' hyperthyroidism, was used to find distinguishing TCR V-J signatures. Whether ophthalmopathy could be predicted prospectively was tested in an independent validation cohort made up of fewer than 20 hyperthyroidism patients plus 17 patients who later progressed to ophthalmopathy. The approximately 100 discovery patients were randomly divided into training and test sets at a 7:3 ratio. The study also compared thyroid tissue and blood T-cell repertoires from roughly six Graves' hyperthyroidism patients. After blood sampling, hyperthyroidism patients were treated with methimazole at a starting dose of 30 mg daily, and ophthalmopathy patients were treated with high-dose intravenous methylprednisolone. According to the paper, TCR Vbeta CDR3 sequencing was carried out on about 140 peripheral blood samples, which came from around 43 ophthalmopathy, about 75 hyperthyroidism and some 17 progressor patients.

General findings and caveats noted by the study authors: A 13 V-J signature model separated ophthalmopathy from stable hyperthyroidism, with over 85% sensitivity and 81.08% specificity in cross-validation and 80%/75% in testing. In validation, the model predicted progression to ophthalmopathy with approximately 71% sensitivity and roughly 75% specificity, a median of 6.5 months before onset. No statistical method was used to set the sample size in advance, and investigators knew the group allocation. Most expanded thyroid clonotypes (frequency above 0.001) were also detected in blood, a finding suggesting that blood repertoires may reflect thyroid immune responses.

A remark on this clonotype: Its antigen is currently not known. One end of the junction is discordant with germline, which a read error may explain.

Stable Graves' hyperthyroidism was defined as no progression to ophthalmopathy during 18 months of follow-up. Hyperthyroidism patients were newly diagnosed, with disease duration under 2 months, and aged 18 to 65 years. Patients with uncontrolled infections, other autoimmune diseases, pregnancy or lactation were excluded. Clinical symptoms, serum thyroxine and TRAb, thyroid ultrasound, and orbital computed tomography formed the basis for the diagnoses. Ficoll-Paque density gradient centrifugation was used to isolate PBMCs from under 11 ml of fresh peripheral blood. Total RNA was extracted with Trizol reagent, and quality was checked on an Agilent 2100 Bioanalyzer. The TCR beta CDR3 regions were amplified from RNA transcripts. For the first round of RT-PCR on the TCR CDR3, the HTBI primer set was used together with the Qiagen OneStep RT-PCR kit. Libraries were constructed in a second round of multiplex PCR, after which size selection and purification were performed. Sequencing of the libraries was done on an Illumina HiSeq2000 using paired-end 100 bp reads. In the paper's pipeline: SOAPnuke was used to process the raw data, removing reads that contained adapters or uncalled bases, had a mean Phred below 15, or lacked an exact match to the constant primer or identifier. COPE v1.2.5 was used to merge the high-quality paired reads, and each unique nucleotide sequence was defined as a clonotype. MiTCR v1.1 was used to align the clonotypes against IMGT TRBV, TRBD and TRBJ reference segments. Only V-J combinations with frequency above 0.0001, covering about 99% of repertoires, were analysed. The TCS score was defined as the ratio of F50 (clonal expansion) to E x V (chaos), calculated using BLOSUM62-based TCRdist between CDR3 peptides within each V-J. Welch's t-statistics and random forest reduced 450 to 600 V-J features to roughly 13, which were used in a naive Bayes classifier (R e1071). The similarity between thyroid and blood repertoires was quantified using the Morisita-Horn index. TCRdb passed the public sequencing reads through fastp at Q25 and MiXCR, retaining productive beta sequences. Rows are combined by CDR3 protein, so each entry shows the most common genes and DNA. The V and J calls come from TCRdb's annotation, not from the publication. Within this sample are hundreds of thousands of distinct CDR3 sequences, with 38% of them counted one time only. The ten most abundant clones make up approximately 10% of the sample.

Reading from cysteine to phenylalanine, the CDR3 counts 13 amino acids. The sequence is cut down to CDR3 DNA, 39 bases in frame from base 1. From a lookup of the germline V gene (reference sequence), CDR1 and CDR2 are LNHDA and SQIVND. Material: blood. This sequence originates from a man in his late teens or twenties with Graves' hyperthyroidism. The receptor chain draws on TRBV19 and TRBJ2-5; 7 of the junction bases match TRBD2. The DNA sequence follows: TGTGCCAGTAGTATTAAGCGGGGAGAGACCCAGTGCTTC. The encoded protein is CASSIKRGETQCF.